These 11 T cell receptor beta chains came from one sample sequenced in a study of shared clonotypes between healthy human individuals. Generated by immunoSEQ multiplex PCR, the TCRdb table keeps only in-frame clones and is missing some. Found here are approximately 2.5 million clones, approximately 94% of them singletons; the top ten hold around 0.37%. Sample: naive CD4+ T cells from PBMCs. Subset reported: CD45RA+ positively selected. The receptor set was obtained from a man between 18 and 29 years old in good health. Some clones in this sample may be carry-over from other donors' samples.

The sample holds one count of this clone. The rearrangement joins TRBV5-4 to TRBJ2-3; the match to TRBD2 covers 8 bases. V lost 0 bases and J lost 3; bases outside the gene matches: 6. Germline loops: CDR1 SGHNT, CDR2 YYREEE (reference sequence). This CDR3 is 16 amino acids long. The CDR3 here is CASSLEAGRGTDTQYF. CDR3 nucleotide sequence: TGTGCCAGCAGCTTGGAGGCCGGGAGGGGGACAGATACGCAGTATTTT.

The CDR3 spells CAWSNTGGSISSYEQYF. For the CDR3, the DNA is TGTGCCTGGAGTAACACGGGTGGATCGATAAGCTCCTACGAGCAGTACTTC. V gene TRBV30 combines with J gene TRBJ2-7; D unresolved. The CDR3 length is 17 residues. V was clipped by 2 bases and J by 0 bases, with 20 bases between them. The V gene's germline CDR1 is GTSNPN and CDR2 SVGIG (reference sequence).

The V call is TRBV28, the J call TRBJ1-3; D remains unclear. The CDR3 contains 16 residues. The germline gives CDR1 MDHEN, CDR2 SYDVKM. V was cut by 7 bases and J by 0 bases, with 16 bases left in between. The chain's CDR3 is CASKRAGLSSGNTIYF. CDR3 DNA sequence: TGTGCCAGCAAAAGGGCAGGTCTCTCCTCTGGAAACACCATATATTTT.

The rearrangement uses TRBV19 and TRBJ1-5; the D gene is possibly TRBD1 (6 bases). The germline V gene encodes CDR1 LNHDA and CDR2 SQIVND (reference sequence). The CDR3 is 17 residues long. V lost 7 bases, J lost 5 bases, and 24 bases lay in between. CDR3 in DNA: TGTGCCAGTACCCGCCTGGGGGGCAGAGCGTCCGATCAGCCCCAGCATTTT. Translation gives CASTRLGGRASDQPQHF.

This chain connects TRBV19 to TRBJ1-5; the match to TRBD1 covers 9 bases. Trimming cost V 8 bases and J 1 base; bases outside gene matches: 6. The CDR3 is 15 amino acids. Germline V gene data show CDR1 as LNHDA and CDR2 as SQIVND (reference sequence). CDR3 in amino acids: CASQIQGASNQPQHF. The CDR3 region has the DNA TGTGCCAGTCAGATACAGGGGGCGAGCAATCAGCCCCAGCATTTT. The full variable domain, in which reference TRBV19 and TRBJ1-5 provide the parts outside the CDR3, is DGGITQSPKYLFRKEGQNVTLSCEQNLNHDAMYWYRQDPGQGLRLIYYSQIVNDFQKGDIAEGYSVSREKKESFPLTVTSAQKNPTAFYLCASQIQGASNQPQHFGDGTRLSIL.

V usage is TRBV7-3 and J usage is TRBJ2-6; D unresolved. The CDR3 has 13 amino acids. Trimming removed 5 bases from V and 4 bases from J, with 6 bases in between. Per the germline V gene, CDR1 is SGHTA and CDR2 is FQGTGA. The CDR3 loop is CASSPLGANVLTF. DNA of the CDR3: TGTGCCAGCAGCCCTCTCGGGGCCAACGTCCTGACTTTC.

CDR3 coding DNA: TGTGCCAGCAGTGAATTCGGCAGGGCTGAAGCTTTCTTT. As protein: CASSEFGRAEAFF. The chain joins TRBV6-1 to TRBJ1-1; perhaps TRBD1 as D (5 bases). The CDR3 extends over 13 amino acids. Per the germline V gene, CDR1 is MNHNS and CDR2 is SASEGT. V shed 2 bases and J shed 6 bases, with 10 bases lying between them.

The chain combines TRBV10-3 with TRBJ1-2; TRBD1 agrees at 8 bases. Germline CDR1 and CDR2: ENHRY and SYGVKD. V lost 5 bases to trimming and J lost 6 bases; unmatched junction nucleotides: 5. This CDR3 region has 13 residues. CDR3 nucleotide sequence: TGTGCCATCAGTCTCCAGGGGGCGGATGGCTACACCTTC. It codes for CAISLQGADGYTF.

The V and J genes are TRBV2 and TRBJ2-1, with D possibly matching TRBD2 (6 bases). The V gene's germline CDR1 is SNHLY and CDR2 FYNNEI. The CDR3 is made up of 15 amino acids. V lost 5 bases to trimming and J lost 2 bases, with 13 bases between them. The chain's CDR3 is CASSSLAPPYNEQFF. The CDR3 DNA is TGTGCCAGCAGTTCTCTAGCGCCACCCTACAATGAGCAGTTCTTC.

The V call is TRBV6-1, the J call TRBJ1-5, with a possible D match to TRBD1 (5 bases). Germline loops: CDR1 MNHNS, CDR2 SASEGT. CDR3 length: 14 amino acids. V dropped 0 bases and J dropped 6 bases, with 9 bases sitting between them. The CDR3 nucleotides read TGTGCCAGCAGTGAAGCGCTTCAGGGTCAGCCCCAGCATTTT. Its protein is CASSEALQGQPQHF.

On this clone itself: The CDR3 ends on some other residue instead of the conserved phenylalanine or tryptophan, so this is likely a read error. The DNA is omitted, as the CDR3 cannot be located on it reliably, and the CDR3 follows TCRdb's listing. The rearrangement uses TRBV28 and TRBJ2-7; TRBD2 is the table's D call, not checked against the DNA. The CDR3 sequence runs 13 residues, both termini included. Germline CDR1 MDHEN, CDR2 SYDVKM. The CDR3 region is CASSTRWSGTPLR.